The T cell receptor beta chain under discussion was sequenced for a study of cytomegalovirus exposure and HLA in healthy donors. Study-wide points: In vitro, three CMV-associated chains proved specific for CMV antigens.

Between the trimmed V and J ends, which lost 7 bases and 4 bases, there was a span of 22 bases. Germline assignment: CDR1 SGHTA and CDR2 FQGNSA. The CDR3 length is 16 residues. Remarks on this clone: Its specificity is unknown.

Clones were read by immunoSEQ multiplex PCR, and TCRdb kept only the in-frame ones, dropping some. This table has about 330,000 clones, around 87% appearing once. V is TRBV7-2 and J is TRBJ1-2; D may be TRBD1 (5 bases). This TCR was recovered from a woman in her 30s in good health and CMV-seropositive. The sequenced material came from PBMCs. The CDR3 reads CASTQAASGTSYGYTF. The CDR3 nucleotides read TGTGCCAGCACCCAAGCGGCGTCAGGGACCTCCTATGGCTACACCTTC.